The 6 T cell receptor beta chains reported below all come from one sample, sequenced in a study of T cell responses to AZD1222 COVID-19 vaccine. Only in-frame clones appear in the TCRdb table, and some are missing; sequencing was by immunoSEQ multiplex PCR. This sample has fewer than 150,000 clones, with about 87% found just once. The source was peripheral blood, collected on day 0 of AZD1222 vaccination. The receptor source for this set is an adult in good health.

The chain is built from TRBV28 and TRBJ2-1; D remains ambiguous. The CDR3 is 11 residues long. Germline CDR1 and CDR2: MDHEN and SYDVKM. V dropped 1 base and J dropped 7 bases, with 2 bases sitting between them. CDR3 sequence (DNA): TGTGCCAGCAGTTTATCAAATGAGCAGTTCTTC. It yields the protein CASSLSNEQFF. Looking up the rest from reference TRBV28 and TRBJ2-1 gives the full variable domain: DVKVTQSSRYLVKRTGEKVFLECVQDMDHENMFWYRQDPGLGLRLIYFSYDVKMKEKGDIPEGYSVSREKKERFSLILESASTNQTSMYLCASSLSNEQFFGPGTRLTVL.

V and J are TRBV18 and TRBJ1-1; TRBD1 might be the D (5 bases). This CDR3 contains 13 residues. Germline V gene lookup returns CDR1 KGHSH and CDR2 LQKENI. Trimming took off 2 bases at V and 5 bases at J, with 9 bases between the two ends. The chain's CDR3 is CASSPTRGTEAFF. The CDR3 DNA follows: TGTGCCAGCTCACCAACGAGGGGAACTGAAGCTTTCTTT.

The V gene is TRBV4-1, the J gene TRBJ1-5; D possibly corresponds to TRBD1 (5 bases). Germline V lookup: CDR1 MGHRA, CDR2 YSYEKL. The CDR3 has 15 residues. V was pared by 0 bases and J by 3 bases, with 9 bases between. This CDR3 reads CASSQDRDFNQPQHF. CDR3 nucleotides: TGCGCCAGCAGCCAAGATAGGGACTTCAATCAGCCCCAGCATTTT.

This rearrangement joins TRBV5-1 to TRBJ2-7; unclear D gene. The CDR3 extends over 14 amino acids. V dropped 0 bases and J dropped 2 bases, with 9 bases sitting between them. Germline-derived CDR1 and CDR2 are SGHRS and YFSETQ. The CDR3 spells CASSLASLTYEQYF. CDR3 in DNA: TGCGCCAGCAGCTTGGCCTCACTCACCTACGAGCAGTACTTC. Complete variable domain (other parts from reference TRBV5-1 and TRBJ2-7): KAGVTQTPRYLIKTRGQQVTLSCSPISGHRSVSWYQQTPGQGLQFLFEYFSETQRNKGNFPGRFSGRQFSNSRSEMNVSTLELGDSALYLCASSLASLTYEQYFGPGTRLTVT.

The gene calls are TRBV6-2 or TRBV6-3 and TRBJ2-2; no firm D call. Trimming left V 4 bases short and J 2 bases short, with 8 bases between. The CDR3 sequence is 14 residues long. The germline V gene encodes CDR1 MNHEY and CDR2 SVGEGT. The CDR3 sequence: CASSWQINTGELFF. In DNA, the CDR3 is TGTGCCAGCAGTTGGCAGATAAACACCGGGGAGCTGTTTTTT.

The chain carries TRBV6-2 or TRBV6-3 and TRBJ2-1; 8 positions match TRBD2. The CDR3 contains 18 residues. V shed 1 base, J shed 4 bases, and the junction held 12 bases outside the gene matches. Germline V gene lookup returns CDR1 MNHEY and CDR2 SVGEGT. The CDR3 DNA sequence: TGTGCCAGCAGTTACTTAATGGAGCTAGCGGGCCTTTACAATGAGCAGTTCTTC. Its protein is CASSYLMELAGLYNEQFF.